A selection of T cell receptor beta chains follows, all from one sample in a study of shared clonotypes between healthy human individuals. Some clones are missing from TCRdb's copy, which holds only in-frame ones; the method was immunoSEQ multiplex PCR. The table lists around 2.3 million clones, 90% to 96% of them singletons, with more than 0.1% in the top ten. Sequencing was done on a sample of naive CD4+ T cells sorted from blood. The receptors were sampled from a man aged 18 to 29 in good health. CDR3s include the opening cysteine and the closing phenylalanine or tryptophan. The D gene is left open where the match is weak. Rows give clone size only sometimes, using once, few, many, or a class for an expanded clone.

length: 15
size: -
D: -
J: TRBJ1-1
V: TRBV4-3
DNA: TGCGCCAGCAGCCAAGAGTGGGCGCGGAACACTGAAGCTTTCTTT
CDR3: CASSQEWARNTEAFF

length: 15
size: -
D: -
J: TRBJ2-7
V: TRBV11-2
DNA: TGTGCCAGCAGCTTATGGGACACAACTTCCTACGAGCAGTACTTC
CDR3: CASSLWDTTSYEQYF

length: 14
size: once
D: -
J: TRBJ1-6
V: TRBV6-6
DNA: TGTGCCAGCGATCGCAGGGTAGACAATTCACCCCTCCACTTT
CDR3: CASDRRVDNSPLHF

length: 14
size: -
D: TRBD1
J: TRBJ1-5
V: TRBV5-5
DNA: TGTGCCAGCAGCCCGGGACAGGTCAATCAGCCCCAGCATTTT
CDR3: CASSPGQVNQPQHF

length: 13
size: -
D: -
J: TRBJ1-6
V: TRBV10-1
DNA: TGCGCCAGCAGTGACCGGCCGGATTCACCCCTCCACTTT
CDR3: CASSDRPDSPLHF

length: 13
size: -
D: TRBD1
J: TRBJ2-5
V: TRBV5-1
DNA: TGCGCCAGCAGCATCGGGACAGAAGAGACCCAGTACTTC
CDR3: CASSIGTEETQYF

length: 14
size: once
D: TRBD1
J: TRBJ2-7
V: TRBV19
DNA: TGTGCCAGTAGTATTGGTCAGGGGGCCTACGAGCAGTACTTC
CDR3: CASSIGQGAYEQYF

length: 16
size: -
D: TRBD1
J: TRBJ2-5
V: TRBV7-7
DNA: TGTGCTAGCAGTCAATCCGGGACAGGGGATCGAGAGACCCAGTACTTC
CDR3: CASSQSGTGDRETQYF

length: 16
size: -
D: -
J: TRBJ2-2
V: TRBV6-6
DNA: TGTGCCAGCAGCCTGCCCGGACAAGGACGAGCCGGGGAGCTGTTTTTT
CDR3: CASSLPGQGRAGELFF

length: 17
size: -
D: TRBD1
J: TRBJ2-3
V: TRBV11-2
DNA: TGTGCCAGCAGCTTACTACAGGGGGCGAGTGTGACAGATACGCAGTATTTT
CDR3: CASSLLQGASVTDTQYF

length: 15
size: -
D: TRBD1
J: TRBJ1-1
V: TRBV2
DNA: TGTGCCAGCATCTGGGACAGCTCCATGAACACTGAAGCTTTCTTT
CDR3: CASIWDSSMNTEAFF

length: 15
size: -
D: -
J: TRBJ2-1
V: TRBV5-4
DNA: TGTGCCAGCAGCTTGGTACAGACAGATAACAATGAGCAGTTCTTC
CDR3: CASSLVQTDNNEQFF

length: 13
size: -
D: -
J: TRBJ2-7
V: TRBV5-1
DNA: TGCGCCAGCAGCCCGGGGGGCAGGGACGAGCAGTACTTC
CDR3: CASSPGGRDEQYF

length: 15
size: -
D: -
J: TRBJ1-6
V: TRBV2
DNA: TGTGCCAGCAGTGAAGCAGAGGGGGTAGGTTCACCCCTCCACTTT
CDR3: CASSEAEGVGSPLHF

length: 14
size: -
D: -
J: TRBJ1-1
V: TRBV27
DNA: TGTGCCAGCAGGAGGGGCCTACTGAACACTGAAGCTTTCTTT
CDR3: CASRRGLLNTEAFF

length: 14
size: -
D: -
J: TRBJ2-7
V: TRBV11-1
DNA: TGTGCCAGCAGCTTGGGCGGTAGCTCCTACGAGCAGTACTTC
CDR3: CASSLGGSSYEQYF

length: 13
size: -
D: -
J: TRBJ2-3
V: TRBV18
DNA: TGTGCCAGCTCACCAGGCGTAACAGATACGCAGTATTTT
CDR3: CASSPGVTDTQYF

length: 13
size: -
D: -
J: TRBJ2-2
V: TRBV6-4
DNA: TGTGCCAGCAGTGACCAGTACACCGGGGAGCTGTTTTTT
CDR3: CASSDQYTGELFF

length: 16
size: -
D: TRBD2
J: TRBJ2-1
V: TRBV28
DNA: TGTGCCAGCAGCGATCTAGCGGGGGTCCCCCTCAATGAGCAGTTCTTC
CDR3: CASSDLAGVPLNEQFF

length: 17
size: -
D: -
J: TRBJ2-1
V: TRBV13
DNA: TGTGCCAGCAGCTCACGGCGGGACGGGGACTCCTACAATGAGCAGTTCTTC
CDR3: CASSSRRDGDSYNEQFF

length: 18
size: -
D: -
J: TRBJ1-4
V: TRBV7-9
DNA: TGTGCCAGCAGCTTAGCGGGGTGGGGTCTCAGGACTAATGAAAAACTGTTTTTT
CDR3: CASSLAGWGLRTNEKLFF

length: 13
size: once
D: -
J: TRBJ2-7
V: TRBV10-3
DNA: TGTGCCATCAGTGAGTCGGGCCCTTCTGAGCAGTACTTC
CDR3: CAISESGPSEQYF

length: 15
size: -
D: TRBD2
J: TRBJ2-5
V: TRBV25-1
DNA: TGTGCCAGCAGTTTCGGGGGGTCGATTATAGAGACCCAGTACTTC
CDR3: CASSFGGSIIETQYF

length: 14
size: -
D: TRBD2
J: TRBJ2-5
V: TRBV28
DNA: TGTGCCAGCAGTGGCTCGGGACTAGCGGAGACCCAGTACTTC
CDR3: CASSGSGLAETQYF

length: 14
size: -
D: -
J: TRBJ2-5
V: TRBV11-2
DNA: TGTGCCAGCAGCCCGGGGACCCCGGGGGAGACCCAGTACTTC
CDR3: CASSPGTPGETQYF

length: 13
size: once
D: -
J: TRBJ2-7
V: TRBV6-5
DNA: TGTGCCAGCAGTAAAAACAGGGCAGGCGAGCAGTACTTC
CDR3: CASSKNRAGEQYF

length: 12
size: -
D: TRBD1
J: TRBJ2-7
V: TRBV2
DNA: TGTGCCAGCAGGACAGGACAGGGAGTACAGTACTTC
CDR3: CASRTGQGVQYF

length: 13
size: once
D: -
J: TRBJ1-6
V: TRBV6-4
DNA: TGTGCCAGCGCCGTAGGCGGGGGTTCACCCCTCCACTTT
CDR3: CASAVGGGSPLHF

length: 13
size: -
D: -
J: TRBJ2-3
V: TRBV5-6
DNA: TGTGCCAGCCGGAGGCAGAGCACAGATACGCAGTATTTT
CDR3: CASRRQSTDTQYF

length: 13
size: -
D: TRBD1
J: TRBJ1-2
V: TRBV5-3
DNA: TGTGCCAGATTGACAGGGGGAAACTATGGCTACACCTTC
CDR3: CARLTGGNYGYTF

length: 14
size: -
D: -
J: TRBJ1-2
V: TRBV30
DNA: TGTGCCTGGAGGCCACAGGGTGGTGGGATGGGCTACACCTTC
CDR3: CAWRPQGGGMGYTF

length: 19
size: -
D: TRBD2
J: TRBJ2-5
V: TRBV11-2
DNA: TGTGCCAGCACCCACGGGGTTACCGGGACTAGCGGGAGGCTTGAGACCCAGTACTTC
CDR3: CASTHGVTGTSGRLETQYF

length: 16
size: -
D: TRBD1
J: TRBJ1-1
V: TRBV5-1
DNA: TGCGCCAGCAGCCGGGAGGGACAGGTGAGGAACACTGAAGCTTTCTTT
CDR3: CASSREGQVRNTEAFF

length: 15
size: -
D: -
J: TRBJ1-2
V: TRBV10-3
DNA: TGTGCCATCAGTGGACGGATCGAATCTAACTATGGCTACACCTTC
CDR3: CAISGRIESNYGYTF

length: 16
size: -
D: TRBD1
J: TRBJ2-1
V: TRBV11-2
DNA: TGTGCCAGCAGCCCTCGTTGGACAGGGGTGGAGAATGAGCAGTTCTTC
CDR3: CASSPRWTGVENEQFF

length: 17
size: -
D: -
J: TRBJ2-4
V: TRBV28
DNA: TGTGCCAGCAGTGCTCAACAGGGTACACTAGCCAAAAACATTCAGTACTTC
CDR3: CASSAQQGTLAKNIQYF

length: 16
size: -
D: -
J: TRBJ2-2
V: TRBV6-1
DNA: TGTGCCAGCAGTGAAGAATTACAGCCTAAGGCCGGGGAGCTGTTTTTT
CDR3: CASSEELQPKAGELFF

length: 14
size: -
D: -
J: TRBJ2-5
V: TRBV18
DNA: TGTGCCAGCTCACCAACGGGAGCGGGAGAGACCCAGTACTTC
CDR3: CASSPTGAGETQYF

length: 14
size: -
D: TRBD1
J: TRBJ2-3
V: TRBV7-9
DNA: TGTGCCAGCAGCTTAGGTAAAGGCGGGACAGGGAAGTATTTT
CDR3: CASSLGKGGTGKYF

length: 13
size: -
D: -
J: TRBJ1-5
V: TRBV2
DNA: TGTGCCAGCAGTCGGACAGTCGATCAGCCCCAGCATTTT
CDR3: CASSRTVDQPQHF

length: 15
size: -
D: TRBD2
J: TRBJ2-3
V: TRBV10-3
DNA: TGTGCCATCACCGCCGGACTAGCGAGCACAGATACGCAGTATTTT
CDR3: CAITAGLASTDTQYF

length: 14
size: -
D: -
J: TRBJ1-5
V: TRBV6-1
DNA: TGTGCCAGCAGCGAGGGGTCCCTCTATCAGCCCCAGCATTTT
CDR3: CASSEGSLYQPQHF

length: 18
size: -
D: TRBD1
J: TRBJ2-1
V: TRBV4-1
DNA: TGCGCCAGCAGCCAAAGATCCGGGACAGGGTCCTACTCCAATGAGCAGTTCTTC
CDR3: CASSQRSGTGSYSNEQFF

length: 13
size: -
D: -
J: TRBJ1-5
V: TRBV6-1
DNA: TGTGCCAGCAGCCGAGGATTAAATCAGCCCCAGCATTTT
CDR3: CASSRGLNQPQHF

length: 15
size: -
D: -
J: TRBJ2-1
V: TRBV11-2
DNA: TGTGCCAGCAGCCCGGCCAGGTTGTCCTACAATGAGCAGTTCTTC
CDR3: CASSPARLSYNEQFF